Sequencing of this TCR beta chain was carried out in a study of T cells in tumors after PD-1 blockade (dated 2019 in TCRdb). Some background on the complete study: Patients with prior checkpoint blockade, systemic immunosuppressant use, or recent radiotherapy or other anti-cancer therapy within 4 weeks were excluded. Paired single-cell RNA and TCR sequencing was performed on site-matched tumors from BCC or SCC patients before and after anti-PD-1 therapy. Some patients also continued taking vismodegib 150 mg daily during anti-PD-1 treatment. To compare blood and tumor clonotypes, bulk TCR sequencing was performed on approximately ten peripheral blood samples from a few patients. Clinical response was assessed using RECIST version 1.1. Peripheral blood samples averaged about 120,000 TCR templates (range about 24,679-290,000) and 36,000 or so unique clonotypes. Pembrolizumab 200 mg every 3 weeks or cemiplimab 350 mg every 2 weeks was administered to patients. The study at large found these results: Where the novel T cell clones came from was not determined, and possible sources could include lymphoid organs or rare unexpanded clones inside the tumor or in the tumor periphery. Roughly 37% of TCR clonotypes from the tumor were detected in blood, and certain novel exhausted tumor clones were present in blood collected before treatment, which suggests recruitment from the periphery.

The time point label, as the study defines it: after anti-PD-1 therapy. For bulk TCRbeta sequencing, genomic DNA was extracted from tumor biopsies or peripheral blood, and input amounts ranged from about 600 ng to 6,500 ng. All patients had histologically proven advanced or metastatic basal or squamous cell carcinoma and were poor candidates for surgical resection. Of the approximately twelve patients making up the basal cell carcinoma cohort, roughly eight underwent bulk tumor TCR sequencing. The junction shows trimming of 0 bases on V and 9 bases on J, plus 8 bases between the germline ends. Taken from cysteine to phenylalanine, the CDR3 has 12 residues. Left in the record is the CDR3 DNA by itself, 36 bases read in frame from the first base. According to the germline V gene, CDR1 reads MNHEY and CDR2 reads SVGAGI. Worth noting for this clone: The antigen it binds to is not known. Base quality data are lacking; no much larger clone is found one base away.

The immunoSEQ platform was used for deep TCRbeta sequencing. The study's processing was this. Only productive rearrangements were exported from the immunoSEQ Analyzer for downstream analysis. T cell phenotypes were assigned to bulk TCRbeta clonotypes by matching to single-cell RNA+TCR-seq clones sharing the same TCRbeta sequence. Using bulk TCR sequencing data, clone enrichment in tumor was calculated by dividing a clone's tumor frequency by the same clone's PBMC frequency. GLIPH was used to sort TCRs into specificity groups, which are clusters of distinct TCRs that likely recognize common antigens through shared CDR3 motifs. Sourced from immuneACCESS, this table was stored by TCRdb with only in-frame sequences that have V and J called. A share of the clones is absent; for the studies checked, an unresolved V gene accounts for under half, and the remainder has no known explanation. That table is the source of V, J and clone size, and D and trimming were worked out from the DNA. The sample profile shows tens of thousands of clones; about 74% of them were found once. 4.7% of the sample belongs to the ten largest clones.

This TCR was sampled from a human donor with basal cell carcinoma. This material consisted of PBMCs, taken after anti-PD-1 treatment. The chain is assembled from TRBV6-5 and TRBJ1-1, with no D gene named confidently. The sequenced DNA: TGTGCCAGCAGTTACTCTGGGGTACAAGCTTTCTTT. This gives the protein CASSYSGVQAFF.